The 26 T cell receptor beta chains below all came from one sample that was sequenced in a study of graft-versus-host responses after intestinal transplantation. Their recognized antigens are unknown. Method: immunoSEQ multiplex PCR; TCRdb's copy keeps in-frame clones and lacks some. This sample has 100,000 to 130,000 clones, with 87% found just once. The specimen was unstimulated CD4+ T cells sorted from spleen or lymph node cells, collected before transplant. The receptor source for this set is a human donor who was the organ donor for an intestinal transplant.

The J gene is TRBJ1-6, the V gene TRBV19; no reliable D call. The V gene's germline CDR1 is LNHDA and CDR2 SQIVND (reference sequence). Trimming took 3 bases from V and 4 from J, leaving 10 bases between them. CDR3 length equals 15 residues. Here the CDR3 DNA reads TGTGCCAGTAGTATCGGGCACCTTTATAATTCACCCCTCCACTTT. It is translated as CASSIGHLYNSPLHF. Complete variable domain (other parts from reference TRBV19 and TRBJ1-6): DGGITQSPKYLFRKEGQNVTLSCEQNLNHDAMYWYRQDPGQGLRLIYYSQIVNDFQKGDIAEGYSVSREKKESFPLTVTSAQKNPTAFYLCASSIGHLYNSPLHFGNGTRLTVT.

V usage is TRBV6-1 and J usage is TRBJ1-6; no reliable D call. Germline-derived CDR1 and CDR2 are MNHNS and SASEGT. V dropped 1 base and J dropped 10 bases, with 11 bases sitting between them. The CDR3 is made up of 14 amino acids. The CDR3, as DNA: TGTGCCAGCAGTGAAGGGGGAGCGAACTCACCCCTCCACTTT. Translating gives CASSEGGANSPLHF.

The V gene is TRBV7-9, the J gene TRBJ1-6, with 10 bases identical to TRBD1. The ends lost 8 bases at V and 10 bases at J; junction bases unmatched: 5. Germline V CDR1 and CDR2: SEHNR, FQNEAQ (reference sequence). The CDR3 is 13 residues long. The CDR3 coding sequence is TGTGCCAGCGGGGGGGACAGGGGATCACCCCTCCACTTT. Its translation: CASGGDRGSPLHF. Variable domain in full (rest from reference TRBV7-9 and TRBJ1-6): DTGVSQNPRHKITKRGQNVTFRCDPISEHNRLYWYRQTLGQGPEFLTYFQNEAQLEKSRLLSDRFSAERPKGSFSTLEIQRTEQGDSAMYLCASGGDRGSPLHFGNGTRLTVT.

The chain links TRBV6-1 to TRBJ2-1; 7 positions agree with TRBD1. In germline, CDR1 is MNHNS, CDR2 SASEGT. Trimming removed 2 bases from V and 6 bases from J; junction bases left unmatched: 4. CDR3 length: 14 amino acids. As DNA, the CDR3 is TGTGCCAGCAGTGAAATAGGGGGCCGCAATGAGCAGTTCTTC. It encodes CASSEIGGRNEQFF.

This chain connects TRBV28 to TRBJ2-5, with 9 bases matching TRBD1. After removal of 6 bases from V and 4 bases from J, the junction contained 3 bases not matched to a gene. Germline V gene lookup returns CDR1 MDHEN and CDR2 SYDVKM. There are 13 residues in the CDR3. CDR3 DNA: TGTGCCAGCAGACAGGGGGCACGAGAGACCCAGTACTTC. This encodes CASRQGARETQYF. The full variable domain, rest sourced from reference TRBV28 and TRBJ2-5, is DVKVTQSSRYLVKRTGEKVFLECVQDMDHENMFWYRQDPGLGLRLIYFSYDVKMKEKGDIPEGYSVSREKKERFSLILESASTNQTSMYLCASRQGARETQYFGPGTRLLVL.

This CDR3 reads CASGTPGGTEAFF. The CDR3 nucleotides read TGTGCCAGCGGAACCCCGGGCGGCACTGAAGCTTTCTTT. The chain links TRBV21-1 to TRBJ1-1. TRBV21-1 has pseudogene status. This CDR3 has 13 amino acids.

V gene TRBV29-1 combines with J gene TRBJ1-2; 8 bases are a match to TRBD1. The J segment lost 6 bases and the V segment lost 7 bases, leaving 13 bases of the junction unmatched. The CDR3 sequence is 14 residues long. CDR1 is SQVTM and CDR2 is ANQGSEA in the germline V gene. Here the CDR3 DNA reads TGCAGCGCCCAAGGACAGGGTTGGATGGATGGCTACACCTTC. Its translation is CSAQGQGWMDGYTF.

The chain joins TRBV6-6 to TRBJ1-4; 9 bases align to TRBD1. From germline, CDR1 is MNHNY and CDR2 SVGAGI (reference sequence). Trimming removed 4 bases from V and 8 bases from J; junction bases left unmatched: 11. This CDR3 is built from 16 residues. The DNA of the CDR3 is TGTGCCAGCAGTTCGCCGCCGGGACAGGGAGGGGAAAAACTGTTTTTT. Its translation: CASSSPPGQGGEKLFF.

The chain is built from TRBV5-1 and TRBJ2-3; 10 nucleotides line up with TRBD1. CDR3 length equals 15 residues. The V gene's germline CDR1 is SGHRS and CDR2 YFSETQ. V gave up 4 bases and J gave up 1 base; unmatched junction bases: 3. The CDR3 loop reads CASSLDRGGTDTQYF. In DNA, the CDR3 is TGCGCCAGCAGCCTGGACAGGGGGGGCACAGATACGCAGTATTTT.

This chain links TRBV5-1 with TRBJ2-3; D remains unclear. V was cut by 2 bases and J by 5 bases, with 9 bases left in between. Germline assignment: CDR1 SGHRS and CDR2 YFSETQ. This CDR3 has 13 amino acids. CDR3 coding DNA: TGCGCCAGCAGCTTTGTACGCCTAGATACGCAGTATTTT. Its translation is CASSFVRLDTQYF.

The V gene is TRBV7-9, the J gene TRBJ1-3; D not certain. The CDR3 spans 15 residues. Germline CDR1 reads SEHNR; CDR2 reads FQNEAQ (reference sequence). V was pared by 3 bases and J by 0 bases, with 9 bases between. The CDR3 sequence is CASSFISLSGNTIYF. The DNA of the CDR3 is TGTGCCAGCAGCTTTATAAGCCTCTCTGGAAACACCATATATTTT. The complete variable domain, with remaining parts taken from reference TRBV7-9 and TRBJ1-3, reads DTGVSQNPRHKITKRGQNVTFRCDPISEHNRLYWYRQTLGQGPEFLTYFQNEAQLEKSRLLSDRFSAERPKGSFSTLEIQRTEQGDSAMYLCASSFISLSGNTIYFGEGSWLTVV.

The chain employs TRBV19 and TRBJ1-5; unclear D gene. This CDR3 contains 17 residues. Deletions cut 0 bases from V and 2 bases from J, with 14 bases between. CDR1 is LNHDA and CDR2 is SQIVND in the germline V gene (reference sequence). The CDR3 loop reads CASSIDLKGGGNQPQHF. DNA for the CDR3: TGTGCCAGTAGTATAGATCTGAAGGGAGGTGGCAATCAGCCCCAGCATTTT.

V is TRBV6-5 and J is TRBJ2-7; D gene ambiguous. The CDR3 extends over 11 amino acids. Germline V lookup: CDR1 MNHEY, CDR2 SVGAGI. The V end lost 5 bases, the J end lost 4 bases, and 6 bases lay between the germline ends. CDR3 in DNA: TGTGCCAGCAGTGCCGGGTACGAGCAGTACTTC. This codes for CASSAGYEQYF.

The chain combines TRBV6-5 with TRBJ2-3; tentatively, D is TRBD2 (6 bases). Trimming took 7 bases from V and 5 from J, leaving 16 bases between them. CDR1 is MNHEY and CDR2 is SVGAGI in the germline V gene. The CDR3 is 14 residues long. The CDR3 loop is CASTGVGRGDTQYF. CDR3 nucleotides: TGTGCCAGCACGGGGGTCGGGCGTGGAGATACGCAGTATTTT.

CDR3 sequence reads: CASSSTRGRNTEAFF. In DNA form, the CDR3 reads TGTGCCAGCAGCTCGACCAGAGGGAGGAACACTGAAGCTTTCTTT. The rearrangement uses TRBV5-4 and TRBJ1-1; D is ambiguous. CDR1 and CDR2 (germline): SGHNT, YYREEE (reference sequence). The V end was cut by 3 bases, the J end by 1 base, with 13 bases between. The CDR3 length is 15 residues.

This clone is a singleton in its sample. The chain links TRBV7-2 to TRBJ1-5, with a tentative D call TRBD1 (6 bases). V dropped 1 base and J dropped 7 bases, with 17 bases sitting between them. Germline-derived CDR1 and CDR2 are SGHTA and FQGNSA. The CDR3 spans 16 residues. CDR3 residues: CASSLVGAGGAQPQHF. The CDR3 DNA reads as TGTGCCAGCAGCTTAGTGGGGGCGGGGGGTGCCCAGCCCCAGCATTTT.

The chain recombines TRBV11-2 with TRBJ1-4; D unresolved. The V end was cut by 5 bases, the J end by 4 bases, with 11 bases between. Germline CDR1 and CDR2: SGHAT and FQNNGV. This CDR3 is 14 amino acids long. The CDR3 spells CASSRSIVNEKLFF. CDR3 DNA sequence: TGTGCCAGCAGCCGGAGTATAGTTAATGAAAAACTGTTTTTT.

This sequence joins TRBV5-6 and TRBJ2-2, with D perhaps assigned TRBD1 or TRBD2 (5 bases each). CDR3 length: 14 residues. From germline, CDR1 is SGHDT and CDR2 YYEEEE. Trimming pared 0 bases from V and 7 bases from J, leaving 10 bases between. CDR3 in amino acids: CASSLGQRGGELFF. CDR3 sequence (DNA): TGTGCCAGCAGCTTGGGACAGAGGGGCGGGGAGCTGTTTTTT.

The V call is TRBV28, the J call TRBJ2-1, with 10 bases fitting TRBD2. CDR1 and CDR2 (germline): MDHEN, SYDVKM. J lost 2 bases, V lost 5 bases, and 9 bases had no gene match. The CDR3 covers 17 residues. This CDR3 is CASSPLGLAAAYNEQFF. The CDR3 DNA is TGTGCCAGCAGTCCCCTCGGACTAGCGGCTGCCTACAATGAGCAGTTCTTC.

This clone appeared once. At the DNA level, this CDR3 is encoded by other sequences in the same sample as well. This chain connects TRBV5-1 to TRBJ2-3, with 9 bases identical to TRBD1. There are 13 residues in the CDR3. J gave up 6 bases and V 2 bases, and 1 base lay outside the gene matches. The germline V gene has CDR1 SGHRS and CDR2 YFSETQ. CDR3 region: CASSLQGADTQYF. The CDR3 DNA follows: TGCGCCAGCAGCTTACAGGGGGCGGATACGCAGTATTTT.

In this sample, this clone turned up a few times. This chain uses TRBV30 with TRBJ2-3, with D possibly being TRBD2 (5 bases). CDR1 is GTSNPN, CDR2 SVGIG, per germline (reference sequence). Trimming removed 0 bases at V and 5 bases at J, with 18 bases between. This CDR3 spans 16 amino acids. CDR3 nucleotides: TGTGCCTGGAGTGTAGGCCTAGCAGGTGGAGGAGATACGCAGTATTTT. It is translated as CAWSVGLAGGGDTQYF.

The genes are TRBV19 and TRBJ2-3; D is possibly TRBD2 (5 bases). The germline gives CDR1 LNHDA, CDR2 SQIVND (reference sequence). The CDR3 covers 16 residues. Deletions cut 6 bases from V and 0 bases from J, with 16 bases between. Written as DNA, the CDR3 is TGTGCCAGTAGGCTTCAACGGGGATTTAGCACAGATACGCAGTATTTT. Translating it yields CASRLQRGFSTDTQYF.

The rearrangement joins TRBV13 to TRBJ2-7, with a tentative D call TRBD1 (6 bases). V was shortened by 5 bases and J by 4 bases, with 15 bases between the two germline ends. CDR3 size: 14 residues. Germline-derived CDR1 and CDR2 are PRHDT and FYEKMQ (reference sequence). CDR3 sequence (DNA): TGTGCCAGCAGCAAAACCGGGACACATTACGAGCAGTACTTC. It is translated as CASSKTGTHYEQYF. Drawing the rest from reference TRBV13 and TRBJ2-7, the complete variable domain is AAGVIQSPRHLIKEKRETATLKCYPIPRHDTVYWYQQGPGQDPQFLISFYEKMQSDKGSIPDRFSAQQFSDYHSELNMSSLELGDSALYFCASSKTGTHYEQYFGPGTRLTVT.

For the CDR3, the DNA is TGCGCCAGCAGCCTTGGGCTCCAAGAGACCCAGTACTTC. This codes for CASSLGLQETQYF. The chain is built from TRBV5-1 and TRBJ2-5; D gene unclear. The length of the CDR3 is 13 residues. In germline, CDR1 is SGHRS, CDR2 YFSETQ. V lost 4 bases, J lost 1 base, and 8 bases lay in between. The full variable domain, in which reference TRBV5-1 and TRBJ2-5 provide the parts outside the CDR3, is KAGVTQTPRYLIKTRGQQVTLSCSPISGHRSVSWYQQTPGQGLQFLFEYFSETQRNKGNFPGRFSGRQFSNSRSEMNVSTLELGDSALYLCASSLGLQETQYFGPGTRLLVL.

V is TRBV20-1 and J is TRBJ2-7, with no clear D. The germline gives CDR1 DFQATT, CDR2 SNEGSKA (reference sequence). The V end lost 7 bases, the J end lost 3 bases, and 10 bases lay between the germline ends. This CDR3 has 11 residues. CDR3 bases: TGCAGTGTTAACGCCCACTACGAGCAGTACTTC. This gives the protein CSVNAHYEQYF.

CDR3 in amino acids: CASSRTGDAKNIQYF. CDR3 bases: TGTGCCAGCAGCCGGACTGGGGATGCCAAAAACATTCAGTACTTC. The rearrangement links TRBV7-8 to TRBJ2-4; D might be TRBD2 (5 bases). Germline CDR1 is SGHVS and CDR2 is FQNEAQ. Trimming removed 5 bases from V and 1 base from J, with 12 bases in between. CDR3 length: 15 amino acids.